This TCR beta chain was documented in a study of T cell repertoires in cytomegalovirus infection. Findings of the study overall: The ex vivo response showed dominance by HLA-C-restricted CMV-specific TCR beta clonotypes.

Points on this clonotype: What it binds is not known.

Trimming at V came to 2 bases and at J to 5 bases, leaving 9 bases not matched to a gene. The CDR3 loop spans 18 amino acids. Using its own MiXCR run on the reads, TCRdb lists one record per CDR3 protein. This sample has around 740,000 distinct CDR3 sequences, with 35% to 40% found just once. The TCR was taken from a human donor in good health (CMV status not recorded). Some clones in this sample may be carry-over from other donors' samples. Sequenced: PBMCs. J is TRBJ2-5 and V is TRBV12-3 or TRBV12-4, with TRBD2 matching 15 bases. CDR3 loop: CASSLRTSGGAGFETQYF. The DNA for the CDR3 is TGTGCCAGCAGTTTAAGGACTAGCGGGGGGGCAGGGTTTGAGACCCAGTACTTC.